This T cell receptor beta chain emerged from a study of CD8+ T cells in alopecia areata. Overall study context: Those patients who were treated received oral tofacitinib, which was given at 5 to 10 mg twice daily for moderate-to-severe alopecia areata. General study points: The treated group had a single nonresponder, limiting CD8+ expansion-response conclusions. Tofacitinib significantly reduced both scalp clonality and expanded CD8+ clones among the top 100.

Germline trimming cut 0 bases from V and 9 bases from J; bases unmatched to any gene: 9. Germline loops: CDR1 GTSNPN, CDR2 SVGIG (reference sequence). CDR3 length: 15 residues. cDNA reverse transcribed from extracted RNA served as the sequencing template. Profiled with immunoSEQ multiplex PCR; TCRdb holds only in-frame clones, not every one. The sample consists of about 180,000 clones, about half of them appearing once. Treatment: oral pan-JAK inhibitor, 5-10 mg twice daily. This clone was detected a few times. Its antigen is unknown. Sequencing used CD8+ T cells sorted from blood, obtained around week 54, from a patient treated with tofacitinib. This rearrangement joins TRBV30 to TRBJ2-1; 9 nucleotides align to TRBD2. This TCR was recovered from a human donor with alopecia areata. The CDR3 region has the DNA TGTGCCTGGAGTGTAACCGGACTAGCGTTCGGTGAGCAGTTCTTC. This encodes CAWSVTGLAFGEQFF.